The 8 T cell receptor beta chains given below trace back to one sample, sequenced in a study of PD-1 blockade in classical Hodgkin lymphoma. Every patient experienced relapse after autologous stem cell transplantation, and brentuximab vedotin exposure varied. The table came from immunoSEQ multiplex PCR; TCRdb's copy has only in-frame clones and leaves some out. Found here are some 10,000 clones, roughly 90% of them singletons; the top ten hold approximately 14%. This specimen consisted of peripheral blood mononuclear cells (PBMCs), obtained at baseline. These receptors all stem from a human donor with classical Hodgkin lymphoma.

This CDR3 reads CASSLDQVNTGELFF. The CDR3 nucleotides read TGCGCCAGCAGCTTGGACCAGGTGAACACCGGGGAGCTGTTTTTT. This chain links TRBV5-1 with TRBJ2-2; no definite D call. The CDR3 covers 15 residues. V dropped 0 bases and J dropped 1 base, with 7 bases sitting between them. Germline V gene data show CDR1 as SGHRS and CDR2 as YFSETQ.

The chain uses TRBV20-1 and TRBJ2-3; D not resolved. Trimming left V 3 bases short and J 12 bases short, with 7 bases between. CDR1 and CDR2 (germline): DFQATT, SNEGSKA (reference sequence). The CDR3 spans 9 residues. CDR3 loop: CSASPYQYF. CDR3 bases: TGCAGTGCTAGTCCTTACCAGTATTTT.

In this sample, this clone turned up once. This sequence joins TRBV7-2 and TRBJ2-6; D possibly corresponds to TRBD2 (5 bases). Trimming cost V 5 bases and J 0 bases, with 11 bases left between them. This CDR3 spans 16 amino acids. Germline CDR1 is SGHTA and CDR2 is FQGNSA. This chain's CDR3 is CASSPGGLSGANVLTF. Written as DNA, the CDR3 is TGTGCCAGCAGCCCCGGTGGACTCTCTGGGGCCAACGTCCTGACTTTC.

V and J are TRBV19 and TRBJ1-1, with TRBD1 matching over 10 bases. The CDR3 sequence is 13 residues long. Germline lookup yields CDR1 LNHDA and CDR2 SQIVND (reference sequence). V lost 7 bases, J lost 5 bases, and 4 bases stayed unmatched. CDR3: CASIPDRGTEAFF. DNA of the CDR3: TGTGCCAGTATCCCGGACAGGGGGACTGAAGCTTTCTTT.

The CDR3 spells CATQHRPSGNTIYF. CDR3 nucleotide sequence: TGTGCCACCCAACATCGGCCCTCTGGAAACACCATATATTTT. This chain connects TRBV19 to TRBJ1-3; D is unclear. Germline values: CDR1 LNHDA, CDR2 SQIVND (reference sequence). V was pared by 10 bases and J by 0 bases, with 13 bases between. There are 14 residues in the CDR3.

The J gene is TRBJ2-2, the V gene TRBV5-1; D is unclear. The CDR3 is made up of 18 amino acids. Germline V gives CDR1 SGHRS, CDR2 YFSETQ. V dropped 0 bases and J dropped 3 bases, with 18 bases sitting between them. The CDR3 loop reads CASSLANMGLGDTGELFF. CDR3 nucleotides: TGCGCCAGCAGCTTGGCCAATATGGGTCTAGGAGACACCGGGGAGCTGTTTTTT.

The CDR3 DNA follows: TGTGCCATCTCGGGACTAAGGCAGTTCTTC. Protein: CAISGLRQFF. V is TRBV6-1 and J is TRBJ2-1, with 7 bases matching TRBD2. V shed 10 bases, J shed 12 bases, and the junction held 6 bases outside the gene matches. Germline CDR1 and CDR2: MNHNS and SASEGT. This CDR3 spans 10 amino acids.

A single count supports this clone. The rearrangement joins TRBV6-4 to TRBJ2-7; weak D call: TRBD1 (5 bases). This CDR3 region has 15 residues. CDR1 is MRHNA and CDR2 is SNTAGT in the germline V gene. V lost 2 bases and J lost 0, with 11 bases in between. The CDR3 protein is CASSDPRTISYEQYF. The CDR3 DNA reads TGTGCCAGCAGTGACCCCCGGACAATCTCCTACGAGCAGTACTTC.